This T cell receptor (beta chain) was obtained from a study of T-cell reconstitution after alpha-beta-depleted transplantation in children. At least ten counts were recorded for this clonotype. Unique molecular identifiers tagged the TCRbeta library. One entry per CDR3 protein, called by TCRdb with MiXCR from the PCR reads. Altogether 170,000 or so distinct CDR3 sequences are present, approximately 7% being singletons, with the ten largest covering roughly 3%. Germline V gene sequence: CDR1 DFQATT, CDR2 SNEGSKA (reference sequence). This CDR3 comprises 14 residues. The V end was cut by 6 bases, the J end by 0 bases, with 12 bases between.

The chain couples TRBV20-1 to TRBJ1-5; maybe TRBD1 (5 bases). The sample consisted of PBMCs from the stem cell graft donor, taken from the stem cell graft. The receptor was isolated from a human donor who donated a stem cell graft to a child with Wiskott-Aldrich syndrome. CDR3 loop: CSALPQVSNQPQHF. The CDR3 region has the DNA TGCAGTGCCCTACCACAGGTTAGCAATCAGCCCCAGCATTTT.